This is a list of T cell receptor beta chains from one sample in a study of blood T cell repertoires in COVID-19. The assay was immunoSEQ multiplex PCR, and TCRdb's table has in-frame clones only and misses some. The table shows around 370,000 clones, with more than 70% occurring only once. Material for sequencing was peripheral blood. The receptors stem from a woman aged 65 to 85 with COVID-19, enrolled during active disease. Both conserved end residues are part of each CDR3. Each record gives: J gene, V gene, clone size, D gene, CDR3 DNA, CDR3 protein. A D gene is named only where the DNA matches it firmly. Expanded clones are given a class, and other clones once, few, many or no size at all.

TRBJ2-5 TRBV11-2 NA TRBD2 TGTGCCAGCAGCTCAGGGACTAGCGGGGGGGTGGAGACCCAGTACTTC CASSSGTSGGVETQYF
TRBJ2-2 TRBV3-1/TRBV3-2 NA NA TGTGCCAGCAGTCCGGGAGTTGGGAACACCGGGGAGCTGTTTTTT CASSPGVGNTGELFF
TRBJ1-4 TRBV10-3 NA NA TGTGCCATCAGAGGGGAGGCTAATGAAAAACTGTTTTTT CAIRGEANEKLFF
TRBJ2-1 TRBV20-1 NA NA TGCAGTGCAAATCAGGGAAATGAGCAGTTCTTC CSANQGNEQFF
TRBJ2-7 TRBV7-8 NA TRBD1 TGTGCCAGCAGCTTAGCGTCGGGAGACAGGGGAACCGAGCAGTACTTC CASSLASGDRGTEQYF
TRBJ2-1 TRBV5-1 NA TRBD2 TGCGCCAGCAGTCACTCGGCACTAGCGGGTTACAATGAGCAGTTCTTC CASSHSALAGYNEQFF
TRBJ1-5 TRBV28 NA NA TGTGCCAGCAGTTTACGGGGGGCAGGCAATCAGCCCCAGCATTTT CASSLRGAGNQPQHF
TRBJ1-1 TRBV19 NA TRBD1 TGTGCCAGTAGTAAAGACAGGGTAAGGACTGAAGCTTTCTTT CASSKDRVRTEAFF
TRBJ2-5 TRBV2 NA NA TGTGCCAGCAGACCCACAGGGTCCCCGACCCAGTACTTC CASRPTGSPTQYF
TRBJ2-7 TRBV7-2 few NA TGTGCCAGCAGCTTAGGACGGACAGCGACTGCCGAGCAGTACTTC CASSLGRTATAEQYF
TRBJ1-1 TRBV28 NA NA TGTGCCAGCAGTTCGGACAGCGGAAAAACTGAAGCTTTCTTT CASSSDSGKTEAFF
TRBJ1-1 TRBV28 NA NA TGTGCCAGCAGTTTAACGAACAGCGGCACTGAAGCTTTCTTT CASSLTNSGTEAFF
TRBJ1-2 TRBV7-9 NA NA TGTGCCAGCAGCTCATCGGACAGCACTAACTATGGCTACACCTTC CASSSSDSTNYGYTF
TRBJ1-2 TRBV19 once NA TGTGCCAGTAGTATAGCAGGGGATTGGTATAGCTACACCTTC CASSIAGDWYSYTF
TRBJ2-5 TRBV2 NA TRBD2 TGTGCCAGCACTACTAGCGGGATAAGAGAGACCCAGTACTTC CASTTSGIRETQYF
TRBJ2-3 TRBV10-3 NA TRBD1 TGTGCCATCAGTGTAGGACAGGCCCCCACAGATACGCAGTATTTT CAISVGQAPTDTQYF
TRBJ2-1 TRBV9 NA TRBD2 TGTGCCAGCAGCGTAGATAGCGGGGGTTACAATGAGCAGTTCTTC CASSVDSGGYNEQFF
TRBJ2-5 TRBV24-1 NA NA TGTGCCACCAGTGATTTACAGAACCTCCAAGAGACCCAGTACTTC CATSDLQNLQETQYF
TRBJ2-1 TRBV6-2/TRBV6-3 NA NA TGTGCCAGCAGTTACGCGGGGCTAGAAAGGGTCAATGAGCAGTTCTTC CASSYAGLERVNEQFF
TRBJ2-7 TRBV28 NA TRBD2 TGTGCCAGCAGTCCCGTGCGAGCGGGGGGGTCCTACGAGCAGTACTTC CASSPVRAGGSYEQYF
TRBJ1-3 TRBV28 NA NA TGTGCCAGCAGAGTCGGTGCCGCCTCTGGAAACACCATATATTTT CASRVGAASGNTIYF
TRBJ2-3 TRBV6-6 NA TRBD2 TGTGCCAGCAGCAGACTAGCGGGGGGGCTTAAAGATACGCAGTATTTT CASSRLAGGLKDTQYF
TRBJ1-1 TRBV9 NA NA TGTGCCAGCAGCGTTGGGGCAGGGCAGGGGAACACTGAAGCTTTCTTT CASSVGAGQGNTEAFF
TRBJ1-1 TRBV6-5 NA NA TGTGCCAGCCTTTTCGAGGGATTCATGAACACTGAAGCTTTCTTT CASLFEGFMNTEAFF
TRBJ1-2 TRBV11-2 NA NA TGTGCCAGCAGCTTAGGCAGGGTGAACTATGGCTACACCTTC CASSLGRVNYGYTF
TRBJ2-1 TRBV23-1 once NA TGCGCCAGCAGTCAATCGCCTAAGGGGGTCTCCTACAATGAGCAGTTCTTC CASSQSPKGVSYNEQFF
TRBJ2-2 TRBV7-9 NA TRBD1 TGTGCCAGCAGTCTTGGACAGGTGAACACCGGGGAGCTGTTTTTT CASSLGQVNTGELFF
TRBJ2-7 TRBV5-8 NA TRBD1 TGTGCCAGCAGCTTGGGGTGGGGACAGGGAATTATCGAGCAGTACTTC CASSLGWGQGIIEQYF
TRBJ1-2 TRBV4-2 NA NA TGTGCCAGCAGCCAAGGCCAGTCTAACTATGGCTACACCTTC CASSQGQSNYGYTF
TRBJ1-3 TRBV20-1 once NA TGCAGTGCTAGTCGGGAAGGCTCTGGAAACACCATATATTTT CSASREGSGNTIYF
TRBJ2-7 TRBV2 NA NA TGTGCCAGCAGTGAAACAACTACTCACTACGAGCAGTACTTC CASSETTTHYEQYF
TRBJ1-1 TRBV11-2 NA NA TGTGCCAGCAGCTTTAGCGCGGGGAACACTGAAGCTTTCTTT CASSFSAGNTEAFF
TRBJ1-1 TRBV19 NA TRBD1 TGTGCCAGTAGTATCACAGGGGGCGGAACTGAAGCTTTCTTT CASSITGGGTEAFF
TRBJ1-1 TRBV9 NA NA TGTGCCAGCAGCGGGAGGGAGACAGACACTGAAGCTTTCTTT CASSGRETDTEAFF
TRBJ1-1 TRBV10-3 NA NA TGTGCCATCAGTGGTTCTTTGGGTGTAGAGGGCACTGAAGCTTTCTTT CAISGSLGVEGTEAFF
TRBJ1-2 TRBV18 NA TRBD1 TGTGCCAGCTCTCGACAGGGAAACTATGGCTACACCTTC CASSRQGNYGYTF
TRBJ1-5 TRBV24-1 NA NA TGTGCCACCAGTGACCCCGAGGAACGCAATCAGCCCCAGCATTTT CATSDPEERNQPQHF
TRBJ2-1 TRBV4-1 NA TRBD2 TGCGCCAGCAGCCAAGGCTCAGGCGGGGGAGCTTTCTACAATGAGCAGTTCTTC CASSQGSGGGAFYNEQFF
TRBJ1-3 TRBV6-5 few NA TGTGCTACAGCCCGCAGGGACTCTGGAAACACCATATATTTT CATARRDSGNTIYF
TRBJ2-1 TRBV7-9 NA TRBD1 TGTGCCAGCAGCCAGGACAGGGAGAATATCTTC CASSQDRENIF
TRBJ2-7 TRBV15 NA NA TGTGCCACCAGCGTCGACACAGCCTCCTACGAGCAGTACTTC CATSVDTASYEQYF
TRBJ1-1 TRBV6-6 NA NA TGTGCCAGCAGTTCCACCGGTTTAACGACTGAAGCTTTCTTT CASSSTGLTTEAFF
TRBJ1-1 TRBV9 NA TRBD1 TGTGCCAGCAGCGTAGGACAGGGGGCGGACACTGAAGCTTTCTTT CASSVGQGADTEAFF
TRBJ2-7 TRBV4-1 many TRBD1 TGCGCCAGCAGCCCATTGACAGGGTCCTACGAGCAGTACTTC CASSPLTGSYEQYF
TRBJ1-2 TRBV18 NA NA TGTGCCAGCTCACCGGGGCAGAACCTCTATGGCTACACCTTC CASSPGQNLYGYTF
TRBJ2-7 TRBV11-2 NA NA TGTGCCAGCAGCCCCCAATCCTACGAGCAGTACTTC CASSPQSYEQYF
TRBJ2-5 TRBV5-4 NA TRBD1 TGTGCCAGCACCCTGACAGGGGGGCAAGAGACCCAGTACTTC CASTLTGGQETQYF
TRBJ1-5 TRBV11-2 once TRBD1 TGTGCCAGCAGCCACAGCCGGGACAGGGTAGATCAGCCCCAGCATTTT CASSHSRDRVDQPQHF
TRBJ1-5 TRBV11-2 NA NA TGTGCCAGCAGCAAGGGACACTTCAATCAGCCCCAGCATTTT CASSKGHFNQPQHF
TRBJ1-2 TRBV5-4 NA TRBD1 TGTGCCAGCAGCCCAAGGGGACAGGGAAAGGGTTACACCTTC CASSPRGQGKGYTF
TRBJ2-3 TRBV24-1 NA TRBD1 TGTGCCACCGAACAGGGGGTAAGCGCTGATACGCAGTATTTT CATEQGVSADTQYF
TRBJ2-5 TRBV19 once TRBD1 TGTGCCAGTAGTATCGACAGGGATTTTGGAGAGACCCAGTACTTC CASSIDRDFGETQYF
TRBJ2-1 TRBV29-1 NA TRBD1 TGCAGCGTTGAAGACCTCGGACAGGGGGTTTACAATGAGCAGTTCTTC CSVEDLGQGVYNEQFF
TRBJ1-3 TRBV5-6 NA NA TGTGCCAGCAGGGCTAGGGGGAGTGGAAACACCATATATTTT CASRARGSGNTIYF
TRBJ2-7 TRBV19 NA TRBD1 TGTGCCAGTAGTCTTGGGGGACAGCAACCCTACGAGCAGTACTTC CASSLGGQQPYEQYF
TRBJ2-1 TRBV21-1 NA NA TGTGCCAGCAGGGACAGGTTGAGCTCCTACAATGAGCAGTTCTTC CASRDRLSSYNEQFF
TRBJ2-3 TRBV11-3 NA TRBD2 TGTGCCAGCAGCTTAGGTGGGCTAGCGGGCTCGGTAACAGATACGCAGTATTTT CASSLGGLAGSVTDTQYF